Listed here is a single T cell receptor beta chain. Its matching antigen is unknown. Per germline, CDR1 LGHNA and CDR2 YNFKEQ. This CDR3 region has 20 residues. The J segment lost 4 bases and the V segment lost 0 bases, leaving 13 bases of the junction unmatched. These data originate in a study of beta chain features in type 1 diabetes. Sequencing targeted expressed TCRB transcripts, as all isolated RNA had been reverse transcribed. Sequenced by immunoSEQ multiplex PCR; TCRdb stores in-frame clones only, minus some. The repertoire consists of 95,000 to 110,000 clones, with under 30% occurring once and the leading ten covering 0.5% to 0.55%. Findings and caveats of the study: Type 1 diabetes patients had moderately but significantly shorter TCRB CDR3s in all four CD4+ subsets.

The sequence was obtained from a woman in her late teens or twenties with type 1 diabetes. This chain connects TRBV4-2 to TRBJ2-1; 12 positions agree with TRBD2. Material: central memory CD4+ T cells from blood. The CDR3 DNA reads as TGTGCCAGCAGCCAAGAAAGGTCTAGCGGGAGGGCCTCGGGGTACAATGAGCAGTTCTTC. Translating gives CASSQERSSGRASGYNEQFF.